This TCR beta chain was observed in a study of PD-1 blockade in classical Hodgkin lymphoma. General study points: CD4+ TCR diversity, unlike CD8+, rose significantly by C4D1.

Sequencing used immunoSEQ multiplex PCR; TCRdb keeps in-frame clones, though not all of them. Counted here are 45,000 to 55,000 clones, over 75% occurring once; the ten biggest clones make up 16%. Autologous stem cell transplantation was followed by relapse in every patient, and brentuximab vedotin exposure varied. Patients had relapsed/refractory classical Hodgkin lymphoma with complete response, partial response or progressive disease as best response. Comments on this clone: Antigen specificity is unknown.

This receptor was taken from a human donor with classical Hodgkin lymphoma. This specimen consisted of peripheral blood mononuclear cells (PBMCs), obtained at baseline.

CDR3 nucleotides: TGTGCCAGCTCTGAAGGGAGCGGGATTACCTACAATGAGCAGTTCTTC. This codes for CASSEGSGITYNEQFF. The chain has TRBV18 and TRBJ2-1; 7 bases fit TRBD2. In germline, CDR1 is KGHSH, CDR2 LQKENI. There are 16 residues in the CDR3. V lost 6 bases, J lost 2 bases, and 10 bases stayed unmatched.